A selection of T cell receptor beta chains follows, all from one sample in a study of T cell changes during pregnancy in multiple sclerosis. Method: immunoSEQ multiplex PCR; TCRdb's copy keeps in-frame clones and lacks some. Here the sample spans about 39,000 clones, 90% being singletons. This specimen was CD4+ T cells from peripheral blood mononuclear cells, taken in the first trimester of pregnancy. These receptors all stem from a female donor in good health, enrolled as a control in a pregnancy study. Both conserved end residues are part of each CDR3. The D gene is left open where the match is weak. The size of a clone is reported for some rows only, either as once, few or many, or as a class for expanded clones.

D gene | J gene | V gene | clone size | CDR3 protein | CDR3 DNA
NA | TRBJ1-1 | TRBV29-1 | few | CSAFRTENTEAFF | TGCAGCGCCTTTCGGACTGAGAACACTGAAGCTTTCTTT
TRBD2 | TRBJ2-3 | TRBV30 | NA | CAWSVQVAGGSDTQYF | TGTGCCTGGAGTGTACAAGTAGCGGGGGGTTCCGATACGCAGTATTTT
NA | TRBJ1-1 | TRBV18 | NA | CASSLGQGQNTEAFF | TGTGCCAGCTCACTTGGTCAGGGTCAGAACACTGAAGCTTTCTTT
TRBD2 | TRBJ2-3 | TRBV5-1 | NA | CASSFLAGGLSSQYF | TGCGCCAGCAGCTTCCTAGCGGGGGGGCTTTCATCGCAGTATTTT
TRBD2 | TRBJ2-2 | TRBV7-9 | NA | CASSLAVAGAITGELFF | TGTGCCAGCAGCTTAGCCGTAGCGGGGGCCATCACCGGGGAGCTGTTTTTT
NA | TRBJ2-5 | TRBV18 | NA | CASSPRGLQETQYF | TGTGCCAGCTCACCACGGGGACTCCAAGAGACCCAGTACTTC
TRBD2 | TRBJ2-3 | TRBV6-6 | NA | CASRYSGGARDTQYF | TGTGCCAGCAGATATAGCGGGGGGGCAAGAGATACGCAGTATTTT
TRBD1 | TRBJ2-7 | TRBV2 | once | CASSAEQGIGEQYF | TGTGCCAGCAGTGCTGAACAGGGGATCGGCGAGCAGTACTTC
NA | TRBJ1-3 | TRBV29-1 | NA | CSVPIGNTIYF | TGCAGCGTCCCCATCGGGAACACCATATATTTT
NA | TRBJ2-1 | TRBV7-2 | NA | CASSLALWEQFF | TGTGCCAGCAGCTTAGCGCTATGGGAGCAGTTCTTC
TRBD2 | TRBJ2-1 | TRBV6-1 | NA | CASSEMSGGAYEQFF | TGTGCCAGCAGTGAAATGAGCGGGGGGGCCTATGAGCAGTTCTTC
TRBD1 | TRBJ2-7 | TRBV4-3 | NA | CASSQDIGRGQGVWF | TGCGCCAGCAGCCAAGATATTGGGCGGGGACAGGGCGTATGGTTC
NA | TRBJ1-1 | TRBV7-2 | NA | CASSLGGTTEAFF | TGTGCCAGCAGCTTAGGAGGAACCACTGAAGCTTTCTTT
NA | TRBJ2-2 | TRBV6-5 | NA | CASSAAIYYGELFF | TGTGCCAGCAGCGCCGCTATTTATTACGGGGAGCTGTTTTTT
NA | TRBJ1-1 | TRBV29-1 | few | CSVLPYTGSQAFF | TGCAGCGTTCTGCCTTATACAGGGAGTCAAGCTTTCTTT
TRBD1 | TRBJ2-7 | TRBV7-9 | NA | CASSLAPTGHEQYF | TGTGCCAGCAGCTTAGCACCGACAGGGCACGAGCAGTACTTC
TRBD1 | TRBJ1-4 | TRBV5-1 | NA | CASSLIRTGVNEKLFF | TGCGCCAGCAGCTTGATTAGGACAGGGGTTAATGAAAAACTGTTTTTT
NA | TRBJ1-2 | TRBV19 | NA | CASSPGRAYGYTF | TGTGCCAGTAGTCCCGGGAGAGCCTATGGCTACACCTTC
NA | TRBJ2-2 | TRBV28 | NA | CASRQVRTGELFF | TGTGCCAGCCGACAGGTCCGAACCGGGGAGCTGTTTTTT
NA | TRBJ2-4 | TRBV6-5 | NA | CASSPKGDSGGIQYF | TGTGCCAGCAGTCCCAAGGGTGATAGCGGAGGCATTCAGTACTTC
NA | TRBJ1-2 | TRBV27 | NA | CASSFRGIYGYTF | TGTGCCAGCAGTTTTAGGGGAATCTATGGCTACACCTTC
NA | TRBJ2-1 | TRBV7-3 | NA | CASSDQGFPYNEQFF | TGTGCCAGCAGCGACCAGGGTTTCCCCTACAATGAGCAGTTCTTC
NA | TRBJ2-2 | TRBV9 | NA | CASSVTPDGGELFF | TGTGCCAGCAGCGTGACACCTGACGGCGGGGAGCTGTTTTTT
NA | TRBJ1-5 | TRBV11-2 | NA | CASSSGLNSNQPQHF | TGTGCCAGCAGCTCGGGACTGAATAGCAATCAGCCCCAGCATTTT
NA | TRBJ2-1 | TRBV5-4 | once | CASTLGKGEQFF | TGTGCCAGCACCCTCGGTAAGGGGGAGCAGTTCTTC
TRBD1 | TRBJ1-1 | TRBV28 | NA | CASSPTTGPTEAFF | TGTGCCAGCAGCCCCACGACAGGGCCCACTGAAGCTTTCTTT
TRBD1 | TRBJ1-2 | TRBV19 | NA | CASSPRAGQRIGYTF | TGTGCCAGTAGTCCCCGGGCGGGACAGCGTATAGGCTACACCTTC
NA | TRBJ2-7 | TRBV5-1 | NA | CASTRQGGGYEQYF | TGCGCCAGCACCCGACAGGGAGGTGGCTACGAGCAGTACTTC
NA | TRBJ2-7 | TRBV7-3 | NA | CASSALQGAGEQYF | TGTGCCAGCAGCGCCTTACAGGGAGCGGGGGAGCAGTACTTC